A single sample gave rise to the 16 T cell receptor beta chains below, sequenced in a study of cytomegalovirus exposure and HLA in healthy donors. Both 60 Vbeta primers and 13 Jbeta primers went into the PCR. Assay used: immunoSEQ multiplex PCR; TCRdb lists only in-frame clones, some missing. The table shows about 160,000 clones, with about 75% occurring only once. Source material: PBMCs. The receptors shown here come from a female donor in good health and CMV-seronegative.

The chain couples TRBV11-2 to TRBJ1-5; D unresolved. Germline V CDR1 and CDR2: SGHAT, FQNNGV. The V gene lost 1 base and the J gene lost 4 bases, with 14 bases spanning the gap. The CDR3 consists of 16 residues. The CDR3 DNA reads TGTGCCAGCAGCTTAGGTAGTCCAGGTGGGAATCAGCCCCAGCATTTT. It is translated as CASSLGSPGGNQPQHF.

This chain joins TRBV18 and TRBJ1-5, with 10 bases matching TRBD1. Germline V lookup: CDR1 KGHSH, CDR2 LQKENI. V was clipped by 3 bases and J by 0 bases; unmatched bases: 5. CDR3 length: 17 residues. CDR3 loop: CASSPGTGVRSNQPQHF. As DNA, the CDR3 is TGTGCCAGCTCACCCGGGACAGGGGTTCGTAGCAATCAGCCCCAGCATTTT.

This clone appeared a few times. V is TRBV29-1 and J is TRBJ1-2; possibly TRBD1 for D (6 bases). The CDR3 sequence is 13 residues long. V was pared by 7 bases and J by 3 bases, with 15 bases between. Germline V CDR1 and CDR2: SQVTM, ANQGSEA. CDR3 DNA sequence: TGCAGCGGGGGAACAGGGTCCGACTATGGCTACACCTTC. It codes for CSGGTGSDYGYTF.

J is TRBJ2-1 and V is TRBV28; 10 bases are a match to TRBD2. The length of the CDR3 is 11 residues. Losses at the gene ends were 10 bases for V and 13 bases for J; bases not matched to a gene: 7. The germline V gene encodes CDR1 MDHEN and CDR2 SYDVKM. In DNA form, the CDR3 reads TGTGCCACCGCAAGCGGGAGGGAACAGTTCTTC. This sequence encodes CATASGREQFF.

The chain joins TRBV21-1 to TRBJ2-5; the table's D gene call, TRBD2, was not cross checked with the DNA. TRBV21-1 is designated a pseudogene. This CDR3 is 17 amino acids long. This CDR3 reads CASSKGGGAGGQETQYF. The CDR3 coding sequence is TGTGCCAGCAGCAAAGGGGGGGGCGCGGGGGGACAAGAGACCCAGTACTTC.

V and J are TRBV10-1 and TRBJ2-5; tentative D call: TRBD2 (6 bases). Germline lookup yields CDR1 WNHNN and CDR2 SYGVQD (reference sequence). The CDR3 runs to 13 residues. Trimming cost V 3 bases and J 5 bases, with 10 bases left between them. The CDR3 here is CASSERGSETQYF. CDR3 bases: TGCGCCAGCAGTGAACGGGGGAGTGAGACCCAGTACTTC.

The chain uses TRBV4-1 and TRBJ2-2; no definite D call. V was cut by 0 bases and J by 8 bases, with 10 bases left in between. CDR3 length: 14 amino acids. Germline V lookup: CDR1 MGHRA, CDR2 YSYEKL. The CDR3 nucleotides are TGCGCCAGCAGCCAAGAGCCCGATACTGGGGAGCTGTTTTTT. It specifies CASSQEPDTGELFF.

The rearrangement uses TRBV30 and TRBJ2-5; 8 bases are shared with TRBD2. V was pared by 1 base and J by 4 bases, with 5 bases of the junction left unmatched. The CDR3 has 14 amino acids. Germline CDR1 is GTSNPN and CDR2 is SVGIG (reference sequence). CDR3 sequence reads: CAWSEGLAGETQYF. The CDR3 bases are TGTGCCTGGAGTGAGGGGCTAGCGGGAGAGACCCAGTACTTC.

The chain uses TRBV4-1 and TRBJ1-2, with TRBD1 as a possible D gene (6 bases). Germline CDR1 and CDR2: MGHRA and YSYEKL. The CDR3 consists of 13 residues. V lost 0 bases to trimming and J lost 7 bases, with 9 bases between them. CDR3 protein: CASSQDRGFGYTF. Here the CDR3 DNA reads TGCGCCAGCAGCCAAGATAGGGGGTTTGGCTACACCTTC.

The rearrangement uses TRBV4-3 and TRBJ2-5, with TRBD1 identical over 8 bases. Germline loops: CDR1 LGHNA, CDR2 YSLEER. This CDR3 contains 15 residues. V was clipped by 4 bases and J by 4 bases; unmatched bases: 8. In nucleotides, the CDR3 is TGCGCCAGCAGCCCTCGCGACAGGGGAGGAGAGACCCAGTACTTC. It specifies CASSPRDRGGETQYF.

In this sample, this clone turned up once. Other DNA variants within this sample encode the same CDR3. The J gene is TRBJ2-5, the V gene TRBV2; D possibly corresponds to TRBD1 (5 bases). CDR3 length equals 14 residues. Germline lookup yields CDR1 SNHLY and CDR2 FYNNEI. Trimming took off 3 bases at V and 2 bases at J, with 10 bases between the two ends. The CDR3 region is CASSDNRIQETQYF. In nucleotides, the CDR3 is TGTGCCAGCAGTGATAACAGGATACAAGAGACCCAGTACTTC.

To note about this clone: This sample also contains other DNA sequences that code for the same CDR3. V gene TRBV20-1 combines with J gene TRBJ2-7; D is possibly TRBD1 (6 bases). Trimming removed 5 bases from V and 3 bases from J, with 8 bases in between. The CDR3 length is 11 residues. Germline CDR1 is DFQATT and CDR2 is SNEGSKA (reference sequence). DNA of the CDR3: TGCAGTGCTCCGGACAGCTACGAGCAGTACTTC. This translates into CSAPDSYEQYF.

In this sample, this clone turned up a few times. The chain couples TRBV7-9 to TRBJ1-5; 7 bases are shared with TRBD1. CDR1 and CDR2 (germline): SEHNR, FQNEAQ (reference sequence). The ends lost 0 bases at V and 5 bases at J; junction bases unmatched: 1. The CDR3 has 14 residues. The CDR3 nucleotides read TGTGCCAGCAGCTTAGCCAGGGGGGATCAGCCCCAGCATTTT. Translation: CASSLARGDQPQHF. The full variable domain, its missing parts supplied by reference TRBV7-9 and TRBJ1-5, is DTGVSQNPRHKITKRGQNVTFRCDPISEHNRLYWYRQTLGQGPEFLTYFQNEAQLEKSRLLSDRFSAERPKGSFSTLEIQRTEQGDSAMYLCASSLARGDQPQHFGDGTRLSIL.

Written as DNA, the CDR3 is TGTGCCAGCAGCTTGCGGGTGTCTAGCACAGATACGCAGTATTTT. Its protein product is CASSLRVSSTDTQYF. V and J are TRBV7-3 and TRBJ2-3; perhaps TRBD2 as D (5 bases). From germline, CDR1 is SGHTA and CDR2 FQGTGA. Trimming shortened V by 3 bases and J by 0 bases, and 10 bases separated the two germline ends. The CDR3 is 15 amino acids.

This clone was seen a handful of times. V usage is TRBV2 and J usage is TRBJ2-2; possible D gene TRBD2, 5 bases. Germline values: CDR1 SNHLY, CDR2 FYNNEI. V was clipped by 8 bases and J by 0 bases, with 10 bases between them. This CDR3 has 14 residues. The CDR3 region is CASGLLANTGELFF. The CDR3, as DNA: TGTGCCAGCGGATTACTAGCGAACACCGGGGAGCTGTTTTTT.

The V and J genes are TRBV19 and TRBJ2-7, with TRBD2 identical over 10 bases. The ends lost 5 bases at V and 2 bases at J; junction bases unmatched: 3. Germline V lookup: CDR1 LNHDA, CDR2 SQIVND (reference sequence). The CDR3 is 14 residues long. The CDR3 sequence: CASSVTSGTYEQYF. The CDR3 nucleotides are TGTGCCAGTAGTGTTACTAGCGGGACCTACGAGCAGTACTTC.